This TCR beta chain emerged from a study of T cell clonality in common variable immunodeficiency. Both groups were predominantly of Caucasian heritage. Blood came from CVID subjects not ill and not taking immunomodulatory or immunosuppressive medication. The study's findings and limits: Compared with controls, CVID subjects had fewer shared TCRbeta clones. The cause of increased CVID clonality remains unclear without subpopulation sequencing. In common variable immunodeficiency, TCR beta chains reportedly carried fewer deletions and N-nucleotide insertions.

Measured with immunoSEQ multiplex PCR; TCRdb has only the in-frame clones, and not every one. The table lists around 42,000 clones, no singletons, with 5% to 6.5% in the top ten. This clone appeared many times. The antigen remains undetermined. The receptor was derived from a human donor with common variable immunodeficiency. The specimen was peripheral blood mononuclear cells.

The CDR3 sequence is CASSLDRGTYEQYF. CDR3 DNA, as far as it was read: TGTGCCAGCAGCTTGGACAGGGGGACCTACGAG. The chain is built from TRBV7-2 and TRBJ2-7; TRBD1 matches 10 bases. The read terminates 3 residues ahead of where the CDR3 ends, so the germline J gene completes it. J was trimmed by 2 bases and V by 3 bases; bases with no gene match: 1. There are 14 residues in the CDR3. Looked up from germline, CDR1 is SGHTA and CDR2 is FQGNSA. Drawing the rest from reference TRBV7-2 and TRBJ2-7, the complete variable domain is GAGVSQSPSNKVTEKGKDVELRCDPISGHTALYWYRQSLGQGLEFLIYFQGNSAPDKSGLPSDRFSAERTGGSVSTLTIQRTQQEDSAVYLCASSLDRGTYEQYFGPGTRLTVT.